Given below is one T cell receptor beta chain in context. Its antigen remains unidentified. The data belong to a study of cytotoxic CD8 clonotypes in ibrutinib-treated CLL. Turning to the study itself: There were, on average, approximately 260,000 productive templates and around 94,000 productive rearrangements per sample. The study's findings and limits: Against age-matched healthy donors, baseline clonality ran higher and tracked circulating CD8+ T-cell counts. Public clonotypes showed up rarely, and on treatment they shrank or held steady. Rising at ibrutinib response, clonality subsequently fell back toward baseline at progression.

Germline V lookup: CDR1 SGHDT, CDR2 YYEEEE. Trimming pared 2 bases from V and 0 bases from J, leaving 8 bases between. This CDR3 spans 14 amino acids. Assay: immunoSEQ multiplex PCR; the TCRdb copy retains only in-frame clones and omits some. The data contain around 53,000 clones, 50% to 70% of them seen just once; the ten biggest clones take up about 24%. The chain has TRBV5-6 and TRBJ1-1, with no clear D. This TCR was sampled from a human donor with chronic lymphocytic leukemia. The sequenced sample was PBMCs, obtained at disease progression, from a patient treated with ibrutinib. The CDR3 here is CASSLGLLNTEAFF. CDR3 DNA: TGTGCCAGCAGCTTAGGACTGCTGAACACTGAAGCTTTCTTT. The variable domain in full, completed from reference TRBV5-6 and TRBJ1-1, reads DAGVTQSPTHLIKTRGQQVTLRCSPKSGHDTVSWYQQALGQGPQFIFQYYEEEERQRGNFPDRFSGHQFPNYSSELNVNALLLGDSALYLCASSLGLLNTEAFFGQGTRLTVV.